Following are 18 T cell receptor beta chains from one sample sequenced in a study of cytomegalovirus exposure and HLA in healthy donors. PCR amplification relied on 60 Vbeta primers (plus 13 Jbeta primers). TCRdb's table, derived via immunoSEQ multiplex PCR, lists solely in-frame clones and lacks some. The sample lists about 140,000 clones, roughly three quarters occurring once. The specimen was PBMCs. The receptors shown here come from a man aged 40-55 years in good health and CMV-seronegative.

The chain carries TRBV7-9 and TRBJ1-4; 9 bases are shared with TRBD1. Germline V lookup: CDR1 SEHNR, CDR2 FQNEAQ (reference sequence). The CDR3 has 12 residues. After removal of 5 bases from V and 10 bases from J, the junction contained 2 bases not matched to a gene. CDR3 protein: CASSGGQGKLFF. As DNA, the CDR3 is TGTGCCAGCAGCGGGGGACAGGGAAAACTGTTTTTT. The whole variable domain, filled in from reference TRBV7-9 and TRBJ1-4, reads DTGVSQNPRHKITKRGQNVTFRCDPISEHNRLYWYRQTLGQGPEFLTYFQNEAQLEKSRLLSDRFSAERPKGSFSTLEIQRTEQGDSAMYLCASSGGQGKLFFGSGTQLSVL.

The V call is TRBV29-1, the J call TRBJ2-2; 13 bases line up with TRBD2. Germline CDR1 reads SQVTM; CDR2 reads ANQGSEA. V shed 5 bases, J shed 7 bases, and the junction held 7 bases outside the gene matches. This CDR3 region has 15 residues. CDR3 protein: CSVRGTSGTGGELFF. In DNA, the CDR3 is TGCAGCGTTAGGGGGACTAGCGGGACGGGCGGGGAGCTGTTTTTT.

The chain carries TRBV7-9 and TRBJ2-7; TRBD2 matches at 10 bases. This CDR3 region has 15 residues. Germline CDR1 and CDR2: SEHNR and FQNEAQ (reference sequence). V was pared by 5 bases and J by 4 bases, with 8 bases of the junction left unmatched. The CDR3 bases are TGTGCCAGCAGCCCTCCTAGCGGGGGACCTTACGAGCAGTACTTC. Protein product: CASSPPSGGPYEQYF.

This clone was seen only a few times. The chain carries TRBV15 and TRBJ2-5; TRBD1 aligns across 9 bases. The germline CDR1 and CDR2 sequences are LNHNV and YYDKDF (reference sequence). The V gene end was trimmed by 8 bases and the J gene end by 5 bases; junction bases not matched to a gene: 6. The CDR3 loop spans 13 amino acids. CDR3 DNA sequence: TGTGCCACCGGGACAGGGTTGCAGGAGACCCAGTACTTC. This translates into CATGTGLQETQYF.

The rearrangement uses TRBV19 and TRBJ1-4; possible D gene TRBD1, 6 bases. V was trimmed by 6 bases and J by 8 bases, leaving 16 bases between them. Germline values: CDR1 LNHDA, CDR2 SQIVND (reference sequence). The CDR3 runs 14 residues. CDR3 sequence (DNA): TGTGCCAGTAGACGACAGGCTCATAGGGAAAAACTGTTTTTT. Translated: CASRRQAHREKLFF. Full variable domain (remainder filled in from reference TRBV19 and TRBJ1-4): DGGITQSPKYLFRKEGQNVTLSCEQNLNHDAMYWYRQDPGQGLRLIYYSQIVNDFQKGDIAEGYSVSREKKESFPLTVTSAQKNPTAFYLCASRRQAHREKLFFGSGTQLSVL.

This clone appeared once. One end of the junction does not line up with germline, which may come from a read error. This CDR3 is also generated by other DNA sequences in the sample. The rearrangement joins TRBV6-5 to TRBJ1-1; 7 nucleotides line up with TRBD1. CDR3 length equals 14 residues. Germline loops: CDR1 MNHEY, CDR2 SVGAGI. The CDR3 region has the DNA TGTGCCAGCAGCCTGGACAGGCAGAACACTGAGGCTTTCTTT. Translating gives CASSLDRQNTEAFF.

The chain combines TRBV30 with TRBJ1-4; maybe TRBD1 (6 bases). The CDR3 totals 13 residues. Trimming stripped 0 bases from V and 8 bases from J, with 10 bases between. Germline V gene lookup returns CDR1 GTSNPN and CDR2 SVGIG (reference sequence). The CDR3 sequence is CAWSVGGGEKLFF. CDR3 coding DNA: TGTGCCTGGAGTGTAGGGGGGGGAGAAAAACTGTTTTTT.

The CDR3 DNA reads as TGTGCCAGCAGTTTTATTCACGCCAGGGGAAGCACAGATACGCAGTATTTT. This encodes CASSFIHARGSTDTQYF. The V call is TRBV27, the J call TRBJ2-3, with TRBD1 as a possible D gene (6 bases). CDR1 and CDR2 from the germline V gene are MNHEY and SMNVEV (reference sequence). Deletions cut 3 bases from V and 0 bases from J, with 16 bases between. This CDR3 is built from 17 residues.

This clone was detected only a few times. This rearrangement joins TRBV13 to TRBJ1-5, with TRBD1 matching 7 bases. Per the germline V gene, CDR1 is PRHDT and CDR2 is FYEKMQ (reference sequence). The junction had 2 bases not matched to a gene; V was cut back by 5 bases and J by 7 bases. This CDR3 contains 12 residues. CDR3 DNA sequence: TGTGCCAGCAGCCGGGACAGCCAGCCCCAGCATTTT. Translating gives CASSRDSQPQHF.

This clone is a singleton in its sample. The CDR3 nucleotides read TGTGCCTGGAGTCGGAACACTGAAGCTTTCTTT. Translated: CAWSRNTEAFF. The gene calls are TRBV30 and TRBJ1-1, with D unresolved. CDR1 and CDR2 (germline): GTSNPN, SVGIG (reference sequence). The CDR3 is made up of 11 amino acids. Between the trimmed V and J ends, which lost 2 bases and 1 base, there was a span of 2 bases. Variable domain in full (rest from reference TRBV30 and TRBJ1-1): SQTIHQWPATLVQPVGSPLSLECTVEGTSNPNLYWYRQAAGRGLQLLFYSVGIGQISSEVPQNLSASRPQDRQFILSSKKLLLSDSGFYLCAWSRNTEAFFGQGTRLTVV.

The rearrangement uses TRBV10-3 and TRBJ2-2; 8 nucleotides agree with TRBD1. Germline CDR1 reads ENHRY; CDR2 reads SYGVKD. This CDR3 has 14 residues. V was clipped by 4 bases and J by 4 bases; unmatched bases: 2. The CDR3 loop reads CAISGTGGTGELFF. The CDR3 bases are TGTGCCATCAGTGGCACAGGGGGCACCGGGGAGCTGTTTTTT.

The chain links TRBV10-2 to TRBJ2-3, with D maybe TRBD2 (6 bases). Trimming stripped 6 bases from V and 2 bases from J, with 12 bases between. Germline CDR1 WSHSY, CDR2 SAAADI. The CDR3 sequence is 14 residues long. CDR3 sequence: CASSPGLNTDTQYF. CDR3 bases: TGCGCCAGCAGCCCGGGACTGAACACAGATACGCAGTATTTT.

This clone appeared once. The chain joins TRBV4-1 to TRBJ2-7; 11 positions match TRBD1. The V segment lost 1 base and the J segment 0 bases; nucleotides outside the gene matches: 5. CDR3 length equals 17 residues. Per germline, CDR1 MGHRA and CDR2 YSYEKL. The CDR3 is CASSQGRDRGNSYEQYF. In nucleotides, the CDR3 is TGCGCCAGCAGCCAAGGAAGGGACAGGGGGAACTCCTACGAGCAGTACTTC.

The rearrangement links TRBV11-3 to TRBJ2-1, with 7 bases aligning to TRBD1. Germline lookup yields CDR1 SGHNT and CDR2 YENEEA. The CDR3 totals 14 residues. J gave up 6 bases and V 4 bases, and 6 bases lay outside the gene matches. CDR3 protein: CASSSRQGVNEQFF. In DNA, the CDR3 is TGTGCCAGCAGCTCACGCCAGGGGGTCAATGAGCAGTTCTTC.

This chain links TRBV2 with TRBJ1-2, with 8 bases fitting TRBD1. Unmatched junction bases numbered 7, after V lost 6 bases and J lost 7 bases. CDR3 length: 13 residues. Germline V gives CDR1 SNHLY, CDR2 FYNNEI. The CDR3 DNA reads as TGTGCCAGCAGGAGGACAGGGAACGGTGGCTACACCTTC. This encodes CASRRTGNGGYTF. Supplemented by reference TRBV2 and TRBJ1-2, the full variable domain reads EPEVTQTPSHQVTQMGQEVILRCVPISNHLYFYWYRQILGQKVEFLVSFYNNEISEKSEIFDDQFSVERPDGSNFTLKIRSTKLEDSAMYFCASRRTGNGGYTFGSGTRLTVV.

This clone was observed a few times. V usage is TRBV5-7 and J usage is TRBJ2-7; D unresolved. TRBV5-7 counts as an open reading frame of uncertain function. The CDR3 length is 18 residues. V was trimmed by 4 bases and J by 2 bases, leaving 25 bases between them. CDR3 in amino acids: CASSHPAHTPGMTYEQYF. The DNA for the CDR3 is TGTGCCAGCAGCCACCCTGCGCACACGCCGGGTATGACCTACGAGCAGTACTTC.

The CDR3 DNA reads as TGTGCCAGCAGTGAATTCAGCAGACGTAGCGGGAGCAATGAGCAGTTCTTC. Protein: CASSEFSRRSGSNEQFF. The chain recombines TRBV25-1 with TRBJ2-1, with TRBD2 matching over 9 bases. Germline V gene lookup returns CDR1 MGHDK and CDR2 SYGVNS. Unmatched junction bases numbered 10, after V lost 1 base and J lost 6 bases. This CDR3 is 17 amino acids long.

The rearrangement joins TRBV27 to TRBJ2-7, with 12 bases identical to TRBD1. Germline CDR1 MNHEY, CDR2 SMNVEV (reference sequence). The CDR3 consists of 15 residues. V shed 4 bases, J shed 6 bases, and the junction held 7 bases outside the gene matches. The CDR3 sequence is CASSSYRDRGLEQYF. The DNA of the CDR3 is TGTGCCAGCAGTTCATACCGGGACAGGGGGCTCGAGCAGTACTTC.